The 26 T cell receptor beta chains below come from one sample, sequenced in a study of blood T cell repertoires in COVID-19. Method: immunoSEQ multiplex PCR; TCRdb's copy keeps in-frame clones and lacks some. The sample includes roughly 260,000 clones, approximately 86% of them seen just once. The source material was peripheral blood. The origin of the receptors is a middle-aged man who had recovered from COVID-19.

This sequence joins TRBV27 and TRBJ2-7; D remains unclear. This CDR3 is built from 11 residues. CDR1 and CDR2 from the germline V gene are MNHEY and SMNVEV (reference sequence). The V end lost 5 bases, the J end lost 5 bases, and 7 bases lay between the germline ends. The CDR3 here is CASSIGDEQYF. CDR3 DNA: TGTGCCAGCAGTATTGGAGACGAGCAGTACTTC.

This sequence joins TRBV5-4 and TRBJ1-3, with 8 bases matching TRBD1. The CDR3 sequence is 15 residues long. Germline V gene data show CDR1 as SGHNT and CDR2 as YYREEE (reference sequence). V trimming: 3 bases; J trimming: 4 bases; junction bases outside the gene matches: 6. This chain's CDR3 is CASSSTGARGNTIYF. Written as DNA, the CDR3 is TGTGCCAGCAGCTCGACAGGGGCGCGAGGAAACACCATATATTTT. The full variable domain, in which reference TRBV5-4 and TRBJ1-3 provide the parts outside the CDR3, is ETGVTQSPTHLIKTRGQQVTLRCSSQSGHNTVSWYQQALGQGPQFIFQYYREEENGRGNFPPRFSGLQFPNYSSELNVNALELDDSALYLCASSSTGARGNTIYFGEGSWLTVV.

CDR3 protein: CASSSTGFYEQYF. For the CDR3, the DNA is TGTGCCAGCAGCTCAACAGGATTCTACGAGCAGTACTTC. The V gene is TRBV5-4, the J gene TRBJ2-7, with D possibly TRBD1 on 5 matching bases. Germline V gene sequence: CDR1 SGHNT, CDR2 YYREEE (reference sequence). Trimming shortened V by 3 bases and J by 3 bases, and 10 bases separated the two germline ends. CDR3 length: 13 residues.

This sequence joins TRBV7-6 and TRBJ2-3, with 8 bases identical to TRBD2. The CDR3 is 17 amino acids. V was clipped by 6 bases and J by 2 bases; unmatched bases: 13. The germline V gene encodes CDR1 SGHVS and CDR2 FNYEAQ. CDR3 amino acids: CASSPAGGWTFTDTQYF. The DNA for the CDR3 is TGTGCCAGCAGTCCCGCGGGGGGCTGGACCTTCACAGATACGCAGTATTTT.

V is TRBV19 and J is TRBJ2-2, with TRBD2 identical over 7 bases. V shed 5 bases and J 6 bases; nucleotides not matched to a gene: 15. Germline loops: CDR1 LNHDA, CDR2 SQIVND (reference sequence). The CDR3 runs to 17 residues. CDR3 sequence reads: CASSLRGEGIPPGELFF. Written as DNA, the CDR3 is TGTGCCAGTAGTCTCCGGGGGGAGGGAATCCCCCCCGGGGAGCTGTTTTTT. The full variable domain, rest sourced from reference TRBV19 and TRBJ2-2, is DGGITQSPKYLFRKEGQNVTLSCEQNLNHDAMYWYRQDPGQGLRLIYYSQIVNDFQKGDIAEGYSVSREKKESFPLTVTSAQKNPTAFYLCASSLRGEGIPPGELFFGEGSRLTVL.

Written as DNA, the CDR3 is TGTGCCACCAGTGATTCCAGGACAGGATGGGACAATGAGCAGTTCTTC. Translating gives CATSDSRTGWDNEQFF. The chain recombines TRBV24-1 with TRBJ2-1; 7 nucleotides line up with TRBD1. The CDR3 runs to 16 residues. Germline lookup yields CDR1 KGHDR and CDR2 SFDVKD. With 2 bases clipped from V and 5 bases from J, the junction kept 8 bases outside the gene matches.

The chain has TRBV9 and TRBJ2-1; D not certain. Looked up from germline, CDR1 is SGDLS and CDR2 is YYNGEE. This CDR3 has 13 amino acids. Deletions cut 2 bases from V and 9 bases from J, with 12 bases between. This CDR3 is CASSVAGVGEQFF. The CDR3 DNA reads TGTGCCAGCAGCGTTGCCGGAGTTGGTGAGCAGTTCTTC. The whole variable domain, remainder taken from reference TRBV9 and TRBJ2-1, is DSGVTQTPKHLITATGQRVTLRCSPRSGDLSVYWYQQSLDQGLQFLIQYYNGEERAKGNILERFSAQQFPDLHSELNLSSLELGDSALYFCASSVAGVGEQFFGPGTRLTVL.

This chain links TRBV15 with TRBJ2-3; possible D gene TRBD2, 5 bases. The CDR3 is 13 amino acids. V lost 11 bases to trimming and J lost 3 bases, with 15 bases between them. Germline V lookup: CDR1 LNHNV, CDR2 YYDKDF (reference sequence). CDR3: CAFSQRRTDTQYF. The CDR3 nucleotides are TGTGCCTTCAGTCAGCGGAGGACAGATACGCAGTATTTT.

In this sample, this clone turned up once. The chain joins TRBV5-6 to TRBJ1-1, with D possibly being TRBD1 (5 bases). V lost 0 bases and J lost 0, with 15 bases in between. Germline lookup yields CDR1 SGHDT and CDR2 YYEEEE. The CDR3 spans 17 residues. This chain's CDR3 is CASSLASVRQLNTEAFF. CDR3 DNA: TGTGCCAGCAGCTTGGCGTCTGTTCGACAGCTGAACACTGAAGCTTTCTTT.

The chain employs TRBV10-1 and TRBJ2-2, with D maybe TRBD1 (6 bases). Trimming removed 1 base from V and 3 bases from J, with 6 bases in between. The CDR3 extends over 14 amino acids. Germline CDR1 is WNHNN and CDR2 is SYGVQD (reference sequence). CDR3 DNA: TGCGCCAGCAGTGAGTACAGGGACACCGGGGAGCTGTTTTTT. Encoded protein: CASSEYRDTGELFF.

The CDR3 DNA follows: TGTGCCACCGCCTTGGGAGTAACCGGGGAGCTGTTTTTT. This codes for CATALGVTGELFF. The rearrangement joins TRBV9 to TRBJ2-2; a weak D match, TRBD2 (5 bases). Germline loops: CDR1 SGDLS, CDR2 YYNGEE. The germline V and J ends were trimmed by 9 bases and 5 bases, with 14 bases remaining between them. This CDR3 comprises 13 residues.

This chain links TRBV25-1 with TRBJ2-3, with a weak D call TRBD2 (6 bases). The germline CDR1 and CDR2 sequences are MGHDK and SYGVNS. V was trimmed by 5 bases and J by 8 bases, leaving 11 bases between them. This CDR3 has 12 residues. For the CDR3, the DNA is TGTGCCAGCAGTTTGGGGACTGCTACGCAGTATTTT. Protein product: CASSLGTATQYF.

This clone was picked up one time. The chain joins TRBV7-9 to TRBJ2-2, with a possible D match to TRBD2 (5 bases). The germline V and J ends were trimmed by 6 bases and 2 bases, with 16 bases remaining between them. The CDR3 contains 16 residues. Germline loops: CDR1 SEHNR, CDR2 FQNEAQ (reference sequence). The CDR3 sequence is CASSRAKRLNTGELFF. The CDR3, as DNA: TGTGCCAGCAGTAGAGCTAAGAGACTAAACACCGGGGAGCTGTTTTTT. The full variable domain, its missing parts supplied by reference TRBV7-9 and TRBJ2-2, is DTGVSQNPRHKITKRGQNVTFRCDPISEHNRLYWYRQTLGQGPEFLTYFQNEAQLEKSRLLSDRFSAERPKGSFSTLEIQRTEQGDSAMYLCASSRAKRLNTGELFFGEGSRLTVL.

The J gene is TRBJ2-3, the V gene TRBV5-4; TRBD1 aligns across 7 bases. Germline V gene sequence: CDR1 SGHNT, CDR2 YYREEE (reference sequence). The junction had 13 bases not matched to a gene; V was cut back by 4 bases and J by 2 bases. The CDR3 spans 17 residues. CDR3 coding DNA: TGTGCCAGCAGCGGACGACAGGGTCCCGAATCCACAGATACGCAGTATTTT. Protein sequence: CASSGRQGPESTDTQYF.

This chain links TRBV3-1 (or the pseudogene TRBV3-2) with TRBJ2-1; TRBD1 is a possible D gene (7 bases). This CDR3 spans 13 amino acids. From germline, CDR1 is LGHDT and CDR2 YNNKEL (reference sequence). Trimming took 7 bases from V and 7 from J, leaving 14 bases between them. CDR3 amino acids: CASTLQGRNEQFF. CDR3 DNA: TGTGCCAGCACCTTACAGGGGAGGAATGAGCAGTTCTTC.

This chain connects TRBV10-2 to TRBJ1-6; 7 nucleotides match TRBD1. Germline trimming cut 6 bases from V and 6 bases from J; bases unmatched to any gene: 8. The germline CDR1 and CDR2 sequences are WSHSY and SAAADI. The CDR3 consists of 15 residues. CDR3 in amino acids: CASRYLGQVNSPLHF. The CDR3 DNA is TGCGCCAGCAGGTACCTTGGACAGGTTAATTCACCCCTCCACTTT.

The rearrangement uses TRBV30 and TRBJ2-7; D is possibly TRBD2 (6 bases). Deletions cut 5 bases from V and 5 bases from J, with 19 bases between. CDR3 length: 14 residues. Germline V CDR1 and CDR2: GTSNPN, SVGIG (reference sequence). In DNA form, the CDR3 reads TGTGCCTGGGCCTTCATGGGCAGGGAGGACGAGCAGTACTTC. Translated: CAWAFMGREDEQYF.

This clone was seen a single time. This chain uses TRBV6-5 with TRBJ1-6, with 10 nucleotides matching TRBD1. This CDR3 spans 14 amino acids. Trimming removed 4 bases from V and 9 bases from J; junction bases left unmatched: 3. The germline V gene has CDR1 MNHEY and CDR2 SVGAGI. The CDR3: CASSSGQGISPLHF. The CDR3 DNA is TGTGCCAGCAGTTCGGGACAGGGGATTTCACCCCTCCACTTT.

This clone was detected once. J is TRBJ1-1 and V is TRBV5-1, with 10 bases that match TRBD1. The CDR3 runs 15 residues. V was clipped by 1 base and J by 4 bases; unmatched bases: 4. Germline V gene lookup returns CDR1 SGHRS and CDR2 YFSETQ. The CDR3 is CASSLSGQGGTEAFF. CDR3 nucleotide sequence: TGCGCCAGCAGCTTGAGCGGACAGGGGGGCACTGAAGCTTTCTTT. The full variable domain, completed using reference TRBV5-1 and TRBJ1-1, is KAGVTQTPRYLIKTRGQQVTLSCSPISGHRSVSWYQQTPGQGLQFLFEYFSETQRNKGNFPGRFSGRQFSNSRSEMNVSTLELGDSALYLCASSLSGQGGTEAFFGQGTRLTVV.

The chain recombines TRBV3-1 (or the pseudogene TRBV3-2) with TRBJ2-4; TRBD2 matches 8 bases. The CDR3 is made up of 16 amino acids. CDR1 is LGHDT and CDR2 is YNNKEL in the germline V gene (reference sequence). J lost 8 bases, V lost 7 bases, and 16 bases had no gene match. DNA of the CDR3: TGTGCCAGCACCACGCGACTTCGGGGGGGCGGTGACATTCAGTACTTC. Amino acid sequence: CASTTRLRGGGDIQYF.

This clone was detected a few times. This CDR3 reads CASSLDRERAFF. CDR3 nucleotide sequence: TGTGCCAGCAGCCTAGACAGGGAGAGGGCTTTCTTT. The chain has TRBV28 and TRBJ1-1; 7 nucleotides align to TRBD1. Germline V CDR1 and CDR2: MDHEN, SYDVKM. The CDR3 is 12 amino acids. V shed 6 bases and J 11 bases; nucleotides not matched to a gene: 9.

In regard to this clone: Other DNA sequences of this sample code for an identical CDR3. The chain joins TRBV3-1 (or the pseudogene TRBV3-2) to TRBJ2-7; D may be TRBD1 (5 bases). V was pared by 3 bases and J by 4 bases, with 10 bases between. In germline, CDR1 is LGHDT, CDR2 YNNKEL (reference sequence). CDR3 length: 13 residues. Here the CDR3 reads CASSQDQGYEQYF. The CDR3 DNA follows: TGTGCCAGCAGCCAGGATCAGGGTTACGAGCAGTACTTC.

The V call is TRBV29-1, the J call TRBJ1-1; a possible D gene is TRBD1 (6 bases). The CDR3 is made up of 13 amino acids. Between the trimmed V and J ends, which lost 2 bases and 5 bases, there was a span of 12 bases. The germline V gene encodes CDR1 SQVTM and CDR2 ANQGSEA. For the CDR3, the DNA is TGCAGCGTTGAAAGCAGGGGTGGTACTGAAGCTTTCTTT. Translation: CSVESRGGTEAFF.

This clone was detected ten times or more. The chain uses TRBV4-1 and TRBJ1-1; D is unresolved. The CDR3 is made up of 17 amino acids. In germline, CDR1 is MGHRA, CDR2 YSYEKL. Trimming took off 1 base at V and 0 bases at J, with 15 bases between the two ends. The CDR3 is CASSQAGAWEMNTEAFF. The CDR3 nucleotides read TGCGCCAGCAGCCAAGCGGGAGCCTGGGAAATGAACACTGAAGCTTTCTTT.

This clone has ten or more counts. This sequence joins TRBV6-2 or TRBV6-3 and TRBJ1-5; D perhaps matches TRBD1 (6 bases). With 0 bases removed from V and 5 bases from J, the gap between germline ends came to 20 bases. The length of the CDR3 is 18 residues. Germline values: CDR1 MNHEY, CDR2 SVGEGT. The CDR3 sequence: CASSYSGQGNFYYQPQHF. The DNA of the CDR3 is TGTGCCAGCAGTTACTCGGGGCAGGGGAATTTCTACTATCAGCCCCAGCATTTT.

The chain recombines TRBV7-2 with TRBJ2-1; 9 bases align to TRBD2. Looked up from germline, CDR1 is SGHTA and CDR2 is FQGNSA. The CDR3 totals 15 residues. V gave up 2 bases and J gave up 8 bases; unmatched junction bases: 7. The CDR3 protein is CASSLLSGSGYEQFF. In nucleotides, the CDR3 is TGTGCCAGCAGCTTACTTAGCGGGAGTGGGTATGAGCAGTTCTTC.